One T cell receptor delta chain is described in this entry. Its antigen remains unidentified. These data are taken from a study of Vδ1+ human thymocytes. Regarding the study as a whole: Unlike peripheral blood Vdelta1+ controls, thymic delta-chain sequences included approximately 21% Vdelta2 and few Vdelta3. Thymic TRG and TRD repertoires appeared highly polyclonal.

V lost 1 base, J lost 2 bases, and 32 bases lay in between. The CDR3 has 22 amino acids. CDR1 TSWWSYY and CDR2 QGS come from the germline V gene. After alphabeta T cell depletion, CD3+ Vdelta1+ Vdelta2- thymocytes were sorted. RNA was extracted from the cells and then reverse transcribed. The CDR3 regions were amplified by multiplex PCR from V-gene primers to a constant-region primer. TCRdb reran clone calling via CATT on the multiplex PCR reads. The data hold approximately 25,000 delta-chain clones, with about 29% observed a single time. Sequencing was done on a sample of Vdelta1+ gamma-delta thymocytes from the thymus. Subset meaning: FACS-sorted CD3+ TCRalphabeta- TCRVdelta1+ TCRVdelta2- thymocytes. The receptor's source is a boy in the first two years of life who had congenital heart surgery. The genes are TRDV1 and TRDJ1, with a weak D call TRDD3 (9 bases). The CDR3 nucleotides read TGTGCTCTTGGGGAACGGGGCACTTCCTACCGGGCTTACTGGGGGAGGACCGATAAACTCATCTTT. This encodes CALGERGTSYRAYWGRTDKLIF.